These 23 T cell receptor beta chains originate from one sample sequenced in a study of a mutant IDH1 vaccine in newly diagnosed glioma. Their antigen targets remain unknown. As for time point: week 47, end of study. A single vaccine dose contained 300 ug of mutant IDH1 20-mer peptide, and topical imiquimod was used with it. Profiling relied on immunoSEQ multiplex PCR, and the TCRdb table lists in-frame clones only, not all of them. The sample yields about 85,000 clones, nearly 90% seen once. The specimen comprised PBMCs, sampled from a glioma patient whose treatment included an IDH1 peptide vaccine. The receptors here all came from a woman in her forties or fifties with glioma.

This clone has more than one count but fewer than ten. This chain joins TRBV11-2 and TRBJ2-2; no clear D gene. Germline-derived CDR1 and CDR2 are SGHAT and FQNNGV. The CDR3 is 16 amino acids. V lost 1 base, J lost 4 bases, and 13 bases lay in between. CDR3 residues: CASSLAFIATTGELFF. CDR3 nucleotides: TGTGCCAGCAGCTTAGCCTTTATAGCTACCACCGGGGAGCTGTTTTTT.

V usage is TRBV5-1 and J usage is TRBJ2-2; 9 nucleotides line up with TRBD2. This CDR3 region has 16 residues. V lost 4 bases to trimming and J lost 1 base; unmatched junction nucleotides: 5. The germline V gene has CDR1 SGHRS and CDR2 YFSETQ. CDR3: CASSLGTSLNTGELFF. DNA of the CDR3: TGCGCCAGCAGCCTCGGGACTAGCCTGAACACCGGGGAGCTGTTTTTT.

The V and J genes are TRBV7-9 and TRBJ1-2; tentatively, D is TRBD1 (5 bases). V dropped 0 bases and J dropped 6 bases, with 11 bases sitting between them. Germline V gene data show CDR1 as SEHNR and CDR2 as FQNEAQ (reference sequence). The CDR3 consists of 14 residues. The chain's CDR3 is CASSLAGRGHGYTF. CDR3 sequence (DNA): TGTGCCAGCAGCTTAGCTGGGAGGGGCCATGGCTACACCTTC. The full variable domain, in which reference TRBV7-9 and TRBJ1-2 provide the parts outside the CDR3, is DTGVSQNPRHKITKRGQNVTFRCDPISEHNRLYWYRQTLGQGPEFLTYFQNEAQLEKSRLLSDRFSAERPKGSFSTLEIQRTEQGDSAMYLCASSLAGRGHGYTFGSGTRLTVV.

This chain connects TRBV30 to TRBJ2-1, with D perhaps matching TRBD1 or TRBD2 (7 bases each). Germline CDR1 is GTSNPN and CDR2 is SVGIG (reference sequence). V lost 6 bases, J lost 9 bases, and 15 bases lay in between. The CDR3 runs to 12 residues. CDR3 loop: CACWEGAIEQFF. The CDR3 DNA reads as TGTGCCTGCTGGGAGGGGGCTATTGAGCAGTTCTTC.

The rearrangement links TRBV29-1 to TRBJ2-2; possibly TRBD1 for D (5 bases). V lost 3 bases and J 6 bases, leaving 8 bases between the germline ends. The germline V gene encodes CDR1 SQVTM and CDR2 ANQGSEA. The CDR3 spans 12 residues. The CDR3 DNA reads as TGCAGCGTTGACAGGGATTCCGGGGAGCTGTTTTTT. Translating gives CSVDRDSGELFF.

The rearrangement joins TRBV6-6 to TRBJ1-5; 8 nucleotides line up with TRBD1. Unmatched junction bases numbered 1, after V lost 4 bases and J lost 2 bases. This CDR3 is 14 amino acids long. From germline, CDR1 is MNHNY and CDR2 SVGAGI (reference sequence). The CDR3 bases are TGTGCCAGCAGTTGGGGACAGGGCAATCAGCCCCAGCATTTT. Translated, it gives CASSWGQGNQPQHF.

This rearrangement joins TRBV5-4 to TRBJ2-5; D unclear. Germline CDR1 SGHNT, CDR2 YYREEE (reference sequence). This CDR3 has 13 residues. V was trimmed by 4 bases and J by 5 bases, leaving 12 bases between them. The CDR3 loop is CASSPRSAETQYF. CDR3 bases: TGTGCCAGCAGCCCACGGTCCGCGGAGACCCAGTACTTC.

This sequence joins TRBV4-2 and TRBJ2-5; TRBD1 agrees at 9 bases. This CDR3 region has 16 residues. After removal of 3 bases from V and 1 base from J, the junction contained 6 bases not matched to a gene. CDR1 is LGHNA, CDR2 YNFKEQ, per germline. The CDR3 is CASSQGQGSGQETQYF. CDR3 DNA sequence: TGTGCCAGCAGCCAGGGACAGGGTTCGGGCCAAGAGACCCAGTACTTC.

This chain uses TRBV6-6 with TRBJ2-6; D remains unclear. CDR3 size: 12 residues. The V gene's germline CDR1 is MNHNY and CDR2 SVGAGI (reference sequence). Trimming pared 5 bases from V and 2 bases from J, leaving 1 base between. This CDR3 is CASSPGANVLTF. Here the CDR3 DNA reads TGTGCCAGCAGTCCTGGGGCCAACGTCCTGACTTTC.

V gene TRBV21-1 combines with J gene TRBJ1-3. TRBV21-1 is tagged as a pseudogene. The CDR3 is made up of 15 amino acids. The CDR3 coding sequence is TGTGCCAGCAGCAATTATGCTAACTCTGGAAACACCATATATTTT. This encodes CASSNYANSGNTIYF.

In DNA, the CDR3 is TGCGCCAGCAGCCCCGGTACGGGACAGTACCATTCACCCCTCCACTTT. Its protein product is CASSPGTGQYHSPLHF. The gene calls are TRBV5-1 and TRBJ1-6; the match to TRBD1 covers 7 bases. The germline V gene has CDR1 SGHRS and CDR2 YFSETQ. J gave up 8 bases and V 4 bases, and 12 bases lay outside the gene matches. The CDR3 contains 16 residues.

The rearrangement uses TRBV27 and TRBJ2-5; D unclear. The CDR3 contains 17 residues. V lost 6 bases to trimming and J lost 5 bases, with 25 bases between them. The germline CDR1 and CDR2 sequences are MNHEY and SMNVEV (reference sequence). CDR3 amino acids: CASSPVTFPGRSETQYF. CDR3 bases: TGTGCCAGCAGCCCAGTTACCTTTCCGGGTCGCTCGGAGACCCAGTACTTC.

The chain links TRBV5-1 to TRBJ2-2; TRBD1 agrees at 8 bases. The CDR3 sequence is 16 residues long. CDR1 is SGHRS and CDR2 is YFSETQ in the germline V gene. Unmatched junction bases numbered 3, after V lost 0 bases and J lost 2 bases. The CDR3 region is CASSLGDRSNTGELFF. CDR3 in DNA: TGCGCCAGCAGCTTGGGGGACAGGTCAAACACCGGGGAGCTGTTTTTT.

J is TRBJ2-1 and V is TRBV4-2, with unresolved D. Trimming took 0 bases from V and 0 from J, leaving 12 bases between them. The CDR3 extends over 17 amino acids. Germline CDR1 reads LGHNA; CDR2 reads YNFKEQ. CDR3 bases: TGTGCCAGCAGCCAAGATGGGTCTCAAAGCTCCTACAATGAGCAGTTCTTC. It yields the protein CASSQDGSQSSYNEQFF.

The J gene is TRBJ1-2, the V gene TRBV11-2; 7 nucleotides match TRBD1. CDR1 is SGHAT, CDR2 FQNNGV, per germline. Trimming removed 5 bases from V and 7 bases from J; junction bases left unmatched: 7. CDR3 length: 13 residues. The CDR3 here is CASSLTGYGGYTF. Written as DNA, the CDR3 is TGTGCCAGCAGCCTGACAGGGTACGGTGGCTACACCTTC.

The chain has TRBV28 and TRBJ2-7; D might be TRBD2 (6 bases). V lost 10 bases and J 3 bases, leaving 19 bases between the germline ends. There are 14 residues in the CDR3. CDR1 is MDHEN, CDR2 SYDVKM, per germline. CDR3 residues: CATRGLATFYEQYF. The CDR3 DNA is TGTGCCACCCGTGGGCTAGCGACTTTCTACGAGCAGTACTTC.

This rearrangement joins TRBV12-5 to TRBJ2-6, with 9 positions matching TRBD1. The germline V gene has CDR1 LGHNT and CDR2 FRNRAP. The CDR3 is 18 residues long. The junction had 6 bases not matched to a gene; V was cut back by 2 bases and J by 1 base. CDR3 region: CASGLYRDRVSGANVLTF. Written as DNA, the CDR3 is TGTGCTAGTGGTTTGTACCGGGACAGGGTATCTGGGGCCAACGTCCTGACTTTC.

V usage is TRBV18 and J usage is TRBJ1-1; no firm D call. The germline gives CDR1 KGHSH, CDR2 LQKENI. The CDR3 is 15 residues long. Trimming took off 0 bases at V and 2 bases at J, with 10 bases between the two ends. CDR3 sequence reads: CASSPPEDPNTEAFF. The CDR3, as DNA: TGTGCCAGCTCACCACCCGAGGACCCTAACACTGAAGCTTTCTTT.

This clone was seen only a few times. This chain connects TRBV30 to TRBJ1-5, with D perhaps TRBD1 (6 bases). V gave up 0 bases and J gave up 3 bases, with 9 bases separating them. Germline CDR1 is GTSNPN and CDR2 is SVGIG (reference sequence). CDR3 length: 14 amino acids. The CDR3 protein is CAWSVKGVNQPQHF. The CDR3 DNA follows: TGTGCCTGGAGTGTAAAGGGGGTCAATCAGCCCCAGCATTTT.

This rearrangement joins TRBV4-1 to TRBJ1-1; D uncertain. Germline values: CDR1 MGHRA, CDR2 YSYEKL. The CDR3 length is 16 residues. V lost 0 bases and J lost 4, with 15 bases in between. CDR3 nucleotide sequence: TGCGCCAGCAGCCAAGATCTGGCCGCAAGGCGCACTGAAGCTTTCTTT. Amino acids: CASSQDLAARRTEAFF.

The V gene is TRBV27, the J gene TRBJ2-1; weak D call: TRBD2 (5 bases). The germline gives CDR1 MNHEY, CDR2 SMNVEV (reference sequence). The CDR3 is 13 residues long. Trimming removed 8 bases at V and 5 bases at J, with 13 bases between. The CDR3 nucleotides read TGTGCCAGCTGGCGGGCCCTTAACAATGAGCAGTTCTTC. It codes for CASWRALNNEQFF.

The chain carries TRBV18 and TRBJ2-5; D not certain. CDR1 is KGHSH, CDR2 LQKENI, per germline. The CDR3 consists of 12 residues. Trimming cost V 4 bases and J 0 bases, with 3 bases left between them. The CDR3 loop is CASSRDQETQYF. DNA for the CDR3: TGTGCCAGCTCACGGGACCAAGAGACCCAGTACTTC. Complete variable domain (other parts from reference TRBV18 and TRBJ2-5): NAGVMQNPRHLVRRRGQEARLRCSPMKGHSHVYWYRQLPEEGLKFMVYLQKENIIDESGMPKERFSAEFPKEGPSILRIQQVVRGDSAAYFCASSRDQETQYFGPGTRLLVL.

J is TRBJ2-6 and V is TRBV5-1; D is uncertain. V was pared by 0 bases and J by 0 bases, with 7 bases between. The CDR3 spans 16 residues. Germline V gene sequence: CDR1 SGHRS, CDR2 YFSETQ. In DNA form, the CDR3 reads TGCGCCAGCAGCTTGGAAACATTCTCTGGGGCCAACGTCCTGACTTTC. It is translated as CASSLETFSGANVLTF.